The 12 T cell receptor beta chains below come from one sample, sequenced in a study of tumor and adjacent non-tumor tissue in lung cancer (dated by TCRdb to between 2018 and 2020). Library generation was performed with multiplex PCR. Sequencing instrument: Illumina HiSeq 2500. TCRbeta libraries were built by three rounds of nested PCR using primers (Table S4), following protocols modified from ARM-PCR. Clones were called with MiXCR by TCRdb after fastp trimmed the public reads at Q25, and only in-frame beta chains were retained. Rows with one shared CDR3 protein collapse into an entry with the most common genes and DNA. Recorded for this sample are roughly 70,000 distinct CDR3 sequences; around 65% of them occurred a single time. The ten largest clonotypes hold about 30% of the sample. RNA was isolated from bulk unsorted tissue, and RNA quality was assessed with a NanoDrop ND-1000 and an Agilent 2100. Normal lung samples were distant non-tumor tissue taken more than 3 cm from the tumor edge.

Sequencing used distant non-tumor lung tissue. Receptor source: a woman in her fifties or sixties with non-small cell lung cancer.

For this clonotype: Mismatch with germline at one junction end may stem from a read error. V is TRBV20-1 and J is TRBJ2-7; D might be TRBD1 (6 bases). CDR3 length: 16 residues. Germline CDR1 is DFQATT and CDR2 is SNEGSKA (reference sequence). The chain's CDR3 is CSVRAQARDISYEQYF. In DNA form, the CDR3 reads TGCAGTGTTAGAGCCCAGGCCCGGGACATCTCCTACGAGCAGTACTTC.

With respect to this clonotype: This may be a read error: a much more frequent sequence differs by one nucleotide. This sequence joins TRBV28 and TRBJ2-1; 7 bases align to TRBD1. The CDR3 runs to 14 residues. Looked up from germline, CDR1 is MDHEN and CDR2 is SYDVKM. CDR3 residues: CTSSTTGPLAEQFF. Here the CDR3 DNA reads TGTACCAGCAGTACGACAGGGCCCTTGGCTGAGCAGTTCTTC.

About this clonotype: A much larger clone differs from this one at a single base, so this may be a read error. The rearrangement uses TRBV20-1 and TRBJ1-4; 7 bases map to TRBD1. From germline, CDR1 is DFQATT and CDR2 SNEGSKA (reference sequence). There are 14 residues in the CDR3. CDR3 sequence (DNA): TGCAATGCAGTTGACAGGGCGGGAGAGAAAAAACTGTTTTTT. Its translation: CNAVDRAGEKKLFF.

Details on this clonotype: A read error is possible here, since a much larger clone lies one base away. This chain joins TRBV4-1 and TRBJ2-1; possible D gene TRBD1, 6 bases. Trimming left V 0 bases short and J 0 bases short, with 15 bases between. CDR1 MGHRA and CDR2 YSYEKL come from the germline V gene. The length of the CDR3 is 18 residues. CDR3 in DNA: TGCGCCAGCAGCCAAGATCAGACAGGAGACGGCTCCTACAATGAGCAGTTCTTC. Protein sequence: CASSQDQTGDGSYNEQFF.

Ten or more counts support this clonotype. The J gene is TRBJ2-3, the V gene TRBV20-1; D is ambiguous. Germline CDR1 is DFQATT and CDR2 is SNEGSKA (reference sequence). V dropped 3 bases and J dropped 5 bases, with 3 bases sitting between them. The CDR3 runs to 10 residues. CDR3 sequence: CSASRDTQYF. For the CDR3, the DNA is TGCAGTGCTAGTCGAGATACGCAGTATTTT.

A word on this clonotype: One base away lies a much larger clone, so this may be a sequencing read error. This rearrangement joins TRBV12-3 or TRBV12-4 to TRBJ2-5; TRBD2 aligns across 7 bases. J lost 3 bases, V lost 5 bases, and 9 bases had no gene match. The CDR3 length is 15 residues. Here the CDR3 DNA reads TGTGCCAGCAGTCCAAGGGACGGGGGGAAAGAGACCCAGTACTTC. It specifies CASSPRDGGKETQYF.

This clonotype was seen many times. This rearrangement joins TRBV20-1 to TRBJ1-4; 9 bases match TRBD1. Germline CDR1 and CDR2: DFQATT and SNEGSKA (reference sequence). Trimming took 0 bases from V and 12 from J; bases not matched to a gene: 11. The CDR3 sequence is 15 residues long. CDR3 residues: CSAREYGTGFSELFF. In DNA, the CDR3 is TGCAGTGCTAGAGAATACGGGACAGGGTTTTCAGAACTGTTTTTT.

As regards this clonotype: One end of the junction does not line up with germline, which may come from a read error. The rearrangement links TRBV11-3 to TRBJ2-3; 7 bases map to TRBD1. Germline loops: CDR1 SGHNT, CDR2 YENEEA. This CDR3 has 14 residues. The CDR3 nucleotides read TGTGCCAACAGCTTGGACAGGCTGACAGATACGCAGTGTTTT. Its protein product is CANSLDRLTDTQCF.

As to this clonotype: The junction and the germline gene differ at one end; a read error may be behind it. V is TRBV20-1 and J is TRBJ2-7; D is unresolved. From germline, CDR1 is DFQATT and CDR2 SNEGSKA (reference sequence). CDR3 size: 14 residues. The CDR3, as DNA: TGCAGTGCTAACCGAGAAGACACGGGCTACGAGCATTACTTC. As protein: CSANREDTGYEHYF.

The chain uses TRBV20-1 and TRBJ2-3; D uncertain. The V and J ends lost 0 bases and 1 base respectively, with 8 bases between them. CDR3 length equals 14 residues. Germline V gene lookup returns CDR1 DFQATT and CDR2 SNEGSKA (reference sequence). CDR3 sequence: CSARDYQGTDTQYF. The CDR3 nucleotides are TGCAGTGCTAGAGATTACCAGGGCACAGATACGCAGTATTTT.

This clonotype was counted at least ten times. The CDR3 DNA reads as TGCAGCGGGTGGACTAGCGGGAGTTACGAGCAGTACTTC. Amino acids: CSGWTSGSYEQYF. The genes are TRBV29-1 and TRBJ2-7; TRBD2 aligns across 13 bases. In germline, CDR1 is SQVTM, CDR2 ANQGSEA. The J segment lost 4 bases and the V segment lost 7 bases, leaving 4 bases of the junction unmatched. This CDR3 has 13 amino acids.

This clonotype was recorded once. A much larger clone sits a single nucleotide away, making a read error possible. This chain links TRBV20-1 with TRBJ2-1, with TRBD1 matching 9 bases. The CDR3 runs 14 residues. Germline V gene sequence: CDR1 DFQATT, CDR2 SNEGSKA (reference sequence). The V and J ends lost 6 bases and 7 bases, in that order; junction bases with no gene match: 10. CDR3 sequence: CSATGTGKSNEQFF. The CDR3 DNA reads TGCAGTGCAACCGGGACAGGGAAATCGAATGAGCAGTTCTTC.